This T cell receptor beta chain was found in a study of low-dose radiotherapy and immunotherapy resistance in tumors. Across the whole study: Cohort 2 patients were irradiated with 1 Gy every two weeks, reaching 13 Gy over 26 weeks. Intravenous ipilimumab 1 mg/kg every six weeks was given with nivolumab 240 mg every two weeks. Patients' oral aspirin dose was 300 mg daily across four cycles from cycle 1 day 1.

This CDR3 has 16 residues. Trimming took 3 bases from V and 2 from J, leaving 17 bases between them. Per the germline V gene, CDR1 is MNHNY and CDR2 is SVGAGI (reference sequence). Described time point: after trial treatment. Treatment noted: LDRT plus nivolumab, ipilimumab, low-dose cyclophosphamide and aspirin (RACIN trial). The authors ran 15 to 20 PCR cycles to amplify TCRs with a constant-region primer and V-primer adapter. With in vitro transcription, the isolated mRNA was amplified. TCRdb used MiXCR to reprocess the reads, holding one entry per CDR3 protein. The sample comprises some 52,000 distinct CDR3 sequences, around 34% of which are singletons, and 8% to 10% rests with the top ten.

Source: PBMCs, taken after low-dose radiotherapy plus immunotherapy. The TCR was taken from a male donor with rectosigmoid adenocarcinoma. The V and J genes are TRBV6-6 and TRBJ2-7, with a possible D match to TRBD2 (5 bases). The DNA of the CDR3 is TGTGCCAGCAGTTATGTTCGGACTCCCGGGCCCTACGAGCAGTACTTC. This translates into CASSYVRTPGPYEQYF.